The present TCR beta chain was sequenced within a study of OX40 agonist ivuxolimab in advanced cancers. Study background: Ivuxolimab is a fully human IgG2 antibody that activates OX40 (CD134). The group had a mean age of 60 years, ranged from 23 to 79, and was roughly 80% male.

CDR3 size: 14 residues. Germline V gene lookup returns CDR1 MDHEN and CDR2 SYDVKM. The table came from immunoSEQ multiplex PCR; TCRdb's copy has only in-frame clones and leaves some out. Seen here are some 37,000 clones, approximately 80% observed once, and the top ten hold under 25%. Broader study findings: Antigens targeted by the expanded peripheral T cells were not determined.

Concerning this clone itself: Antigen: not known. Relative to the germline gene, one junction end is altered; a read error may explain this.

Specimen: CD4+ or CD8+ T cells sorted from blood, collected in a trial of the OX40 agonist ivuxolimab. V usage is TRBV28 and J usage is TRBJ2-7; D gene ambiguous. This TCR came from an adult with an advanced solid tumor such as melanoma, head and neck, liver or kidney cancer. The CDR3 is CASSLYSIAYEQYF. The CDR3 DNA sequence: TGTGCCAGCAGCTTATACTCCATCGCCTACGAGCAGTACTTC.